The 24 T cell receptor beta chains below were found in one sample sequenced in a study of blood T cell repertoires in COVID-19. The table came from immunoSEQ multiplex PCR; TCRdb's copy has only in-frame clones and leaves some out. The table lists about 190,000 clones, 84% of them singletons. Sequencing was done on a sample of PBMCs or T cells enriched from blood (not recorded which). The receptors shown here come from a woman in her twenties or thirties who had been exposed to COVID-19.

This sequence joins TRBV4-2 and TRBJ1-5; 10 bases align to TRBD1. J gave up 6 bases and V 1 base, and 3 bases lay outside the gene matches. The CDR3 spans 15 residues. CDR1 LGHNA and CDR2 YNFKEQ come from the germline V gene. This CDR3 reads CASSQADRGLQPQHF. The CDR3 DNA is TGTGCCAGCAGCCAAGCAGACAGGGGGCTTCAGCCCCAGCATTTT.

The rearrangement links TRBV29-1 to TRBJ2-7; D is perhaps TRBD1 (6 bases). The CDR3 is 16 amino acids. The V and J ends lost 8 bases and 0 bases respectively, with 23 bases between them. Germline CDR1 reads SQVTM; CDR2 reads ANQGSEA. CDR3 region: CSPIYRNRAHSYEQYF. Written as DNA, the CDR3 is TGCAGCCCAATATACCGAAACAGGGCCCACTCCTACGAGCAGTACTTC.

This clone was counted a single time. The genes are TRBV19 and TRBJ1-1; 10 positions match TRBD1. With 6 bases clipped from V and 5 bases from J, the junction kept 3 bases outside the gene matches. The CDR3 sequence is 13 residues long. In germline, CDR1 is LNHDA, CDR2 SQIVND (reference sequence). CDR3 loop: CASSRDRGTEAFF. The CDR3 bases are TGTGCCAGTAGCCGGGACAGGGGAACTGAAGCTTTCTTT.

V gene TRBV10-1 combines with J gene TRBJ2-1; D is undetermined. This CDR3 comprises 13 residues. Germline CDR1 and CDR2: WNHNN and SYGVQD (reference sequence). Trimming took 6 bases from V and 0 from J, leaving 6 bases between them. CDR3 sequence reads: CASSMSSYNEQFF. CDR3 nucleotides: TGCGCCAGCAGCATGAGCTCCTACAATGAGCAGTTCTTC.

The chain combines TRBV9 with TRBJ2-3; possibly TRBD1 for D (5 bases). CDR1 and CDR2 (germline): SGDLS, YYNGEE. Trimming removed 0 bases from V and 0 bases from J, with 11 bases in between. This CDR3 is 16 amino acids long. The CDR3 is CASSVDGRVSTDTQYF. The CDR3 bases are TGTGCCAGCAGCGTAGATGGCAGGGTGAGCACAGATACGCAGTATTTT.

J is TRBJ1-2 and V is TRBV27; no firm D call. The CDR3 sequence is 12 residues long. V was shortened by 0 bases and J by 4 bases, with 3 bases between the two germline ends. Per the germline V gene, CDR1 is MNHEY and CDR2 is SMNVEV (reference sequence). The CDR3 spells CASSLSGYGYTF. The DNA for the CDR3 is TGTGCCAGCAGTTTATCCGGCTATGGCTACACCTTC.

The chain recombines TRBV11-2 with TRBJ1-5; perhaps TRBD1 as D (6 bases). This CDR3 comprises 13 residues. The V and J ends lost 1 base and 7 bases respectively, with 8 bases between them. Germline V gene data show CDR1 as SGHAT and CDR2 as FQNNGV. CDR3 residues: CASSLVDSQPQHF. CDR3 bases: TGTGCCAGCAGCTTAGTGGACAGCCAGCCCCAGCATTTT.

The chain has TRBV9 and TRBJ2-7, with TRBD1 matching 7 bases. J lost 2 bases, V lost 2 bases, and 10 bases had no gene match. This CDR3 has 16 amino acids. The germline CDR1 and CDR2 sequences are SGDLS and YYNGEE. The CDR3 nucleotides read TGTGCCAGCAGCGTTGGTCCGACAGGGTCGGCCTACGAGCAGTACTTC. Translating gives CASSVGPTGSAYEQYF.

The genes are TRBV10-1 and TRBJ2-2; D perhaps matches TRBD1 (7 bases). V dropped 4 bases and J dropped 4 bases, with 16 bases sitting between them. Germline V CDR1 and CDR2: WNHNN, SYGVQD (reference sequence). The CDR3 is 16 residues long. For the CDR3, the DNA is TGCGCCAGCAGTGCGACGACAGGGCGGGGCACCGGGGAGCTGTTTTTT. Protein product: CASSATTGRGTGELFF.

This chain connects TRBV4-1 to TRBJ1-4; D might be TRBD1 (5 bases). Trimming took off 3 bases at V and 0 bases at J, with 11 bases between the two ends. The CDR3 is 16 amino acids. Germline CDR1 and CDR2: MGHRA and YSYEKL. The CDR3 DNA is TGCGCCAGCAGCCAGGGTGACAGTTCAACTAATGAAAAACTGTTTTTT. As protein: CASSQGDSSTNEKLFF.

This rearrangement joins TRBV7-2 to TRBJ2-1, with D perhaps matching TRBD2 (7 bases). There are 15 residues in the CDR3. The V end was cut by 8 bases, the J end by 3 bases, with 17 bases between. CDR1 and CDR2 from the germline V gene are SGHTA and FQGNSA. The CDR3 sequence: CASEPTGGNYNEQFF. The CDR3 DNA is TGTGCCAGCGAACCCACGGGGGGCAACTACAATGAGCAGTTCTTC.

The J gene is TRBJ2-7, the V gene TRBV7-9; TRBD1 matches at 9 bases. V gave up 5 bases and J gave up 3 bases; unmatched junction bases: 5. Germline lookup yields CDR1 SEHNR and CDR2 FQNEAQ (reference sequence). The CDR3 contains 14 residues. The CDR3 protein is CASSAGTGYYEQYF. The CDR3 DNA reads TGTGCCAGCAGCGCCGGGACAGGGTACTACGAGCAGTACTTC. Full variable domain (rest looked up from reference TRBV7-9 and TRBJ2-7): DTGVSQNPRHKITKRGQNVTFRCDPISEHNRLYWYRQTLGQGPEFLTYFQNEAQLEKSRLLSDRFSAERPKGSFSTLEIQRTEQGDSAMYLCASSAGTGYYEQYFGPGTRLTVT.

The chain recombines TRBV29-1 with TRBJ1-1; D gene unclear. The CDR3 loop spans 13 amino acids. CDR1 is SQVTM, CDR2 ANQGSEA, per germline. Trimming stripped 0 bases from V and 1 base from J, with 6 bases between. The CDR3 bases are TGCAGCGTTGAAGAACCCAGGAACACTGAAGCTTTCTTT. Translated, it gives CSVEEPRNTEAFF.

The chain couples TRBV6-1 to TRBJ1-3; 12 bases are shared with TRBD1. The CDR3 consists of 18 residues. Unmatched junction bases numbered 15, after V lost 4 bases and J lost 8 bases. The germline gives CDR1 MNHNS, CDR2 SASEGT. As DNA, the CDR3 is TGTGCCAGCAGTGTCTACCCTCACACGGGACAGGGGGCTGACACCATATATTTT. Translation: CASSVYPHTGQGADTIYF.

The chain links TRBV6-5 to TRBJ1-3; D is unclear. The V gene's germline CDR1 is MNHEY and CDR2 SVGAGI. The V gene lost 2 bases and the J gene lost 0 bases, with 8 bases spanning the gap. The CDR3 length is 15 residues. Here the CDR3 DNA reads TGTGCCAGCAGTTACGGATGGAGCTCTGGAAACACCATATATTTT. Its protein is CASSYGWSSGNTIYF.

The chain uses TRBV19 and TRBJ1-5, with 8 bases identical to TRBD1. The CDR3 totals 17 residues. CDR1 is LNHDA and CDR2 is SQIVND in the germline V gene (reference sequence). V lost 5 bases to trimming and J lost 0 bases; unmatched junction nucleotides: 9. CDR3 amino acids: CASSSRTGPYSNQPQHF. CDR3 nucleotides: TGTGCCAGTAGTTCCCGGACAGGGCCTTATAGCAATCAGCCCCAGCATTTT.

This clone appeared a few times. The chain links TRBV11-2 to TRBJ1-1; D is possibly TRBD1 (6 bases). This CDR3 is built from 16 residues. Germline V gives CDR1 SGHAT, CDR2 FQNNGV. The germline V and J ends were trimmed by 2 bases and 1 base, with 14 bases remaining between them. This chain's CDR3 is CASSLRPGTPNTEAFF. The CDR3 nucleotides read TGTGCCAGCAGCTTACGGCCCGGGACACCGAACACTGAAGCTTTCTTT. The full variable domain, in which reference TRBV11-2 and TRBJ1-1 provide the parts outside the CDR3, is EAGVAQSPRYKIIEKRQSVAFWCNPISGHATLYWYQQILGQGPKLLIQFQNNGVVDDSQLPKDRFSAERLKGVDSTLKIQPAKLEDSAVYLCASSLRPGTPNTEAFFGQGTRLTVV.

The rearrangement uses TRBV12-3 or TRBV12-4 and TRBJ1-1, with TRBD1 as a possible D gene (5 bases). The CDR3 consists of 13 residues. V was clipped by 4 bases and J by 11 bases, with 17 bases between them. CDR3 protein: CASSSREFGSAFF. In nucleotides, the CDR3 is TGTGCCAGCAGTTCCAGGGAATTCGGGAGCGCTTTCTTT.

The chain uses TRBV20-1 and TRBJ1-5; TRBD1 is a possible D gene (6 bases). CDR1 and CDR2 from the germline V gene are DFQATT and SNEGSKA (reference sequence). Deletions cut 6 bases from V and 4 bases from J, with 13 bases between. The CDR3 has 13 amino acids. CDR3 in DNA: TGCAGTGCGAGTACAGGGATAAATCAGCCCCAGCATTTT. Translation gives CSASTGINQPQHF.

The rearrangement joins TRBV25-1 to TRBJ1-4; D unresolved. Per germline, CDR1 MGHDK and CDR2 SYGVNS. This CDR3 has 13 amino acids. The V end was cut by 3 bases, the J end by 7 bases, with 9 bases between. In DNA, the CDR3 is TGTGCCAGCAGTGAGCCCGGGTTTGAAAAACTGTTTTTT. Translation gives CASSEPGFEKLFF.

This clone has a single count. The CDR3 loop reads CATSRLVAENIQYF. CDR3 bases: TGTGCCACCAGCAGACTAGTCGCGGAAAACATTCAGTACTTC. The V gene is TRBV15, the J gene TRBJ2-4; D is ambiguous. V was trimmed by 2 bases and J by 5 bases, leaving 10 bases between them. CDR1 and CDR2 (germline): LNHNV, YYDKDF (reference sequence). The CDR3 sequence is 14 residues long. The full variable domain, completed using reference TRBV15 and TRBJ2-4, is DAMVIQNPRYQVTQFGKPVTLSCSQTLNHNVMYWYQQKSSQAPKLLFHYYDKDFNNEADTPDNFQSRRPNTSFCFLDIRSPGLGDTAMYLCATSRLVAENIQYFGAGTRLSVL.

The J gene is TRBJ2-2, the V gene TRBV6-2 or TRBV6-3; the match to TRBD2 covers 13 bases. The CDR3 covers 18 residues. V trimming: 0 bases; J trimming: 4 bases; junction bases outside the gene matches: 5. Germline V gives CDR1 MNHEY, CDR2 SVGEGT. Here the CDR3 reads CASSYSTSGGSSTGELFF. In DNA form, the CDR3 reads TGTGCCAGCAGTTACTCGACTAGCGGGGGGTCTTCCACCGGGGAGCTGTTTTTT.

V usage is TRBV18 and J usage is TRBJ1-4; D call uncertain. The CDR3 consists of 14 residues. The germline V and J ends were trimmed by 3 bases and 6 bases, with 11 bases remaining between them. Germline-derived CDR1 and CDR2 are KGHSH and LQKENI. CDR3 region: CASSPVEGYEKLFF. The CDR3 DNA sequence: TGTGCCAGCTCACCGGTGGAGGGTTATGAAAAACTGTTTTTT.

This rearrangement joins TRBV7-8 to TRBJ1-3; possible D gene TRBD1, 6 bases. V dropped 11 bases and J dropped 0 bases, with 11 bases sitting between them. Germline lookup yields CDR1 SGHVS and CDR2 FQNEAQ. The CDR3 length is 13 residues. The CDR3 region has the DNA TGTGCCGGCCGGACAGCCTCTGGAAACACCATATATTTT. Translation gives CAGRTASGNTIYF.